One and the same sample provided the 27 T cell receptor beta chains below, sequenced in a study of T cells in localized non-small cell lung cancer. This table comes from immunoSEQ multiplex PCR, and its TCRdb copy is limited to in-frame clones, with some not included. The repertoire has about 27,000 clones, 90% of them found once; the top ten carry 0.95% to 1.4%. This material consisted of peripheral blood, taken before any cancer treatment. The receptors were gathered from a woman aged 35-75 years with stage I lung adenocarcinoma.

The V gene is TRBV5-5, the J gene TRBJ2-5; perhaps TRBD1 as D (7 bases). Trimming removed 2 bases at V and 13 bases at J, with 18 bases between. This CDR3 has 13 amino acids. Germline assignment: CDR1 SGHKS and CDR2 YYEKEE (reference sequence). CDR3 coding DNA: TGTGCCAGCAGCTTCGGGACAGAGGAGGGAGGGTACTTC. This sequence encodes CASSFGTEEGGYF.

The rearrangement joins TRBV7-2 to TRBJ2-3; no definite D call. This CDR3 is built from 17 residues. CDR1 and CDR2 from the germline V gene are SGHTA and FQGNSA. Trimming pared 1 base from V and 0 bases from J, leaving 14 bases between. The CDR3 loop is CASSLEAGGFSTDTQYF. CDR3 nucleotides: TGTGCCAGCAGCTTAGAGGCAGGCGGCTTTAGCACAGATACGCAGTATTTT.

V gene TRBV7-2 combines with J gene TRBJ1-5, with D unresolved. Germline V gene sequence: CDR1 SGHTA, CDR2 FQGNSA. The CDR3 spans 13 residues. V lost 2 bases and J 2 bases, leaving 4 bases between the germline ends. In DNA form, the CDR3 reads TGTGCCAGCAGCTTAAGGGGCAATCAGCCCCAGCATTTT. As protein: CASSLRGNQPQHF.

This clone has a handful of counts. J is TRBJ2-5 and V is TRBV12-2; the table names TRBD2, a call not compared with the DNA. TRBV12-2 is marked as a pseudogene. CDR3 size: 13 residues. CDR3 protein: CASRLELQETQYF. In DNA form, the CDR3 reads TGTGCAAGTCGCTTAGAACTTCAAGAGACCCAGTACTTC.

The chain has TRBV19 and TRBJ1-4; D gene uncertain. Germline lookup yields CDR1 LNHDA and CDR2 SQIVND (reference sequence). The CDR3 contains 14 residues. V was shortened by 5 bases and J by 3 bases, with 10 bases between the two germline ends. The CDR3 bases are TGTGCCAGTAGTCTACAGAGAGCTAATGAAAAACTGTTTTTT. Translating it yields CASSLQRANEKLFF. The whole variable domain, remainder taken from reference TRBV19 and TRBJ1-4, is DGGITQSPKYLFRKEGQNVTLSCEQNLNHDAMYWYRQDPGQGLRLIYYSQIVNDFQKGDIAEGYSVSREKKESFPLTVTSAQKNPTAFYLCASSLQRANEKLFFGSGTQLSVL.

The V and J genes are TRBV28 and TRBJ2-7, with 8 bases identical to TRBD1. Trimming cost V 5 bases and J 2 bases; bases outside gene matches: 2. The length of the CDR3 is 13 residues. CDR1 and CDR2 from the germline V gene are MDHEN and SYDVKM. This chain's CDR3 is CASSPTGAYEQYF. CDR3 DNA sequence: TGTGCCAGCAGTCCGACAGGGGCCTACGAGCAGTACTTC. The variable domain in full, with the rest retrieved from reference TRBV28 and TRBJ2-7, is DVKVTQSSRYLVKRTGEKVFLECVQDMDHENMFWYRQDPGLGLRLIYFSYDVKMKEKGDIPEGYSVSREKKERFSLILESASTNQTSMYLCASSPTGAYEQYFGPGTRLTVT.

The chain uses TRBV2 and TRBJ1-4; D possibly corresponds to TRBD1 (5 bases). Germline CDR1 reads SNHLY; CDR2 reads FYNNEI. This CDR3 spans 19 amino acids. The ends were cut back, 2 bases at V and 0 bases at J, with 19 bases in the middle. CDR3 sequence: CASSEIPGADYSTNEKLFF. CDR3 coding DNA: TGTGCCAGCAGTGAAATACCTGGGGCAGACTATTCAACTAATGAAAAACTGTTTTTT. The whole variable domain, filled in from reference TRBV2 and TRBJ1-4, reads EPEVTQTPSHQVTQMGQEVILRCVPISNHLYFYWYRQILGQKVEFLVSFYNNEISEKSEIFDDQFSVERPDGSNFTLKIRSTKLEDSAMYFCASSEIPGADYSTNEKLFFGSGTQLSVL.

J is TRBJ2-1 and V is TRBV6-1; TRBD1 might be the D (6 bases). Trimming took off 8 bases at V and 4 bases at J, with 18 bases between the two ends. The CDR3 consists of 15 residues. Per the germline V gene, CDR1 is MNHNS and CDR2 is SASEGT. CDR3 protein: CASLFGQITYNEQFF. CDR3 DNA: TGTGCCAGCCTTTTCGGACAGATAACTTACAATGAGCAGTTCTTC.

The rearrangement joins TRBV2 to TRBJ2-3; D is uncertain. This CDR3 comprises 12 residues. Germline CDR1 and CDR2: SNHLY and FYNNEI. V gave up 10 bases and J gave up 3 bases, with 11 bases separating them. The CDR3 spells CATMRETDTQYF. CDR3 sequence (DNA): TGTGCCACCATGAGAGAGACAGATACGCAGTATTTT.

CDR3 protein: CASSQNLAGEGRSYNEQFF. The CDR3 bases are TGCGCCAGCAGCCAAAACCTAGCGGGAGAAGGCAGATCCTACAATGAGCAGTTCTTC. The gene calls are TRBV4-1 and TRBJ2-1, with 10 bases matching TRBD2. The CDR3 loop spans 19 amino acids. Germline CDR1 MGHRA, CDR2 YSYEKL. J gave up 1 base and V 2 bases, and 11 bases lay outside the gene matches.

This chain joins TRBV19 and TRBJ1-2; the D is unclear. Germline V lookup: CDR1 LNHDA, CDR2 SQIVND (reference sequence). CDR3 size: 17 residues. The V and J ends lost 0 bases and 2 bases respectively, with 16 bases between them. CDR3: CASSIDNRQRRNYGYTF. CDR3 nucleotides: TGTGCCAGTAGTATAGATAATCGGCAGCGGAGGAACTATGGCTACACCTTC. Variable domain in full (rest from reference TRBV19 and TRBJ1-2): DGGITQSPKYLFRKEGQNVTLSCEQNLNHDAMYWYRQDPGQGLRLIYYSQIVNDFQKGDIAEGYSVSREKKESFPLTVTSAQKNPTAFYLCASSIDNRQRRNYGYTFGSGTRLTVV.

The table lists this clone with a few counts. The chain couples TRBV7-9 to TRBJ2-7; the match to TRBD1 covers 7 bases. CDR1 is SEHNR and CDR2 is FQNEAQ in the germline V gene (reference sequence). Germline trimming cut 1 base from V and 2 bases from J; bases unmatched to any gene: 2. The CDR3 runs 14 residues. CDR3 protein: CASSLGDRTYEQYF. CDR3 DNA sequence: TGTGCCAGCAGCTTAGGGGACAGAACCTACGAGCAGTACTTC.

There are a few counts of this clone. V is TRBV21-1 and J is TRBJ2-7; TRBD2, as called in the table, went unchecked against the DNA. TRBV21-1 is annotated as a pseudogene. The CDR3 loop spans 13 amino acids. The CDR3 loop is CASSKPRTYEQYF. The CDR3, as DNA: TGTGCCAGCAGCAAACCGAGAACCTACGAGCAGTACTTC.

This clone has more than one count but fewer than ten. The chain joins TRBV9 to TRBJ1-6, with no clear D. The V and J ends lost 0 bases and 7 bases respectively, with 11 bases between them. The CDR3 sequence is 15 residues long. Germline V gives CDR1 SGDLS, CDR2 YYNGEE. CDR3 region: CASSVDDLPNSPLHF. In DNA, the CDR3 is TGTGCCAGCAGCGTAGACGACTTACCAAATTCACCCCTCCACTTT.

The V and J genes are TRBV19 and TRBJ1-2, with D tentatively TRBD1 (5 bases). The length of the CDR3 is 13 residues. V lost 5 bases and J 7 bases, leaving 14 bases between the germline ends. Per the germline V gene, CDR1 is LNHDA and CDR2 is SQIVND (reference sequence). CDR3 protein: CASSPQGGSGYTF. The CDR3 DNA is TGTGCCAGTAGTCCTCAGGGTGGGTCTGGCTACACCTTC.

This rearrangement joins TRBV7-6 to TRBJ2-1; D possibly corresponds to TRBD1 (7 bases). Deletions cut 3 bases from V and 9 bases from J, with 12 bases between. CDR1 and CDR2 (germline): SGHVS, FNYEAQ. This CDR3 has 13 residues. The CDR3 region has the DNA TGTGCCAGCAGCTTGAACAGGGGAGGTGAGCAGTTCTTC. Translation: CASSLNRGGEQFF.

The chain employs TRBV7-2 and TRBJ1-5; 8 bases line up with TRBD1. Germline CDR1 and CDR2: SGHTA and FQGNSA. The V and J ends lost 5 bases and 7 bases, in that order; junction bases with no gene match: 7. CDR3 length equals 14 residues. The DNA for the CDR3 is TGTGCCAGCAGCCTCGGACAGGGACAGCAGCCCCAGCATTTT. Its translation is CASSLGQGQQPQHF. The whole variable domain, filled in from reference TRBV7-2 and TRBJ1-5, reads GAGVSQSPSNKVTEKGKDVELRCDPISGHTALYWYRQSLGQGLEFLIYFQGNSAPDKSGLPSDRFSAERTGGSVSTLTIQRTQQEDSAVYLCASSLGQGQQPQHFGDGTRLSIL.

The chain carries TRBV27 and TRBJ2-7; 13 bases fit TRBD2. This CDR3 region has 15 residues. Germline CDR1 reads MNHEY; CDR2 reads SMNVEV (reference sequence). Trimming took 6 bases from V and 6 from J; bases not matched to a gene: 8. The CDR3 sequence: CASRMGLAGPTEQYF. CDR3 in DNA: TGTGCCAGCAGAATGGGACTAGCGGGACCCACCGAGCAGTACTTC.

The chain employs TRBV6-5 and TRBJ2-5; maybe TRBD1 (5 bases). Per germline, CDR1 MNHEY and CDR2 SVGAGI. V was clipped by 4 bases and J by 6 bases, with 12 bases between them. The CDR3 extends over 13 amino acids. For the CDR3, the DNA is TGTGCCAGCAGTTTGACAGAAAGGCAGACCCAGTACTTC. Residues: CASSLTERQTQYF.

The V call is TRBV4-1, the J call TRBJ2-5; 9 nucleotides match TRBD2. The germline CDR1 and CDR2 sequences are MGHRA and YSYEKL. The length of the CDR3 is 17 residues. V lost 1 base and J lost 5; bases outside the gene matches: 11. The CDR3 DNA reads TGCGCCAGCAGCCAAGGAGGTAGCGGGAGACCCTCGGAGACCCAGTACTTC. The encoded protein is CASSQGGSGRPSETQYF.

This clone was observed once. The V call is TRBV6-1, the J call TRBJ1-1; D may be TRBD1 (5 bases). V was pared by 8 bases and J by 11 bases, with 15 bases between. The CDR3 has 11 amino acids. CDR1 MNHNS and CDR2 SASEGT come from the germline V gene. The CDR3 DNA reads TGTGCCAGCTACGGACAATTGCATGCTTTCTTT. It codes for CASYGQLHAFF.

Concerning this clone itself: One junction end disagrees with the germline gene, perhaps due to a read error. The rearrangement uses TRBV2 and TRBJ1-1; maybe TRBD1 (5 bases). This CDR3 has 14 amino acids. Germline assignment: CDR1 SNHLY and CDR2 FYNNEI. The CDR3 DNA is TGTGCCAGTAGTGAACATCGGGGGGACACTGAAGCTTTCTTT. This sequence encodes CASSEHRGDTEAFF.

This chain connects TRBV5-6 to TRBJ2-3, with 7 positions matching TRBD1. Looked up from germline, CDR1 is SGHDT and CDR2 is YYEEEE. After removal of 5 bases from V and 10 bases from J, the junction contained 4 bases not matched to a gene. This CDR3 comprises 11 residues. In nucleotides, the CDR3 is TGTGCCAGCAGACGCACAGGGGCGCAGTATTTT. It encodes CASRRTGAQYF.

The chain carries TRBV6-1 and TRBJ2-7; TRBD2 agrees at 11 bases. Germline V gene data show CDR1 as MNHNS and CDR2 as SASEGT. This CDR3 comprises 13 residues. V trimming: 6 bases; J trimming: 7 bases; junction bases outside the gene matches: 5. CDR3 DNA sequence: TGTGCCAGCAGACCGGGACTAGCGGAAGAGCAGTACTTC. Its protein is CASRPGLAEEQYF.

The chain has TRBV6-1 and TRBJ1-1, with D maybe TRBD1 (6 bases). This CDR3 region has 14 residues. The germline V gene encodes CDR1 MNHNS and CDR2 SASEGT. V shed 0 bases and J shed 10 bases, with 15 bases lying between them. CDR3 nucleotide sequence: TGTGCCAGCAGTGAAGCGCTACAGGGTCCAGGAGCTTTCTTT. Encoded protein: CASSEALQGPGAFF.

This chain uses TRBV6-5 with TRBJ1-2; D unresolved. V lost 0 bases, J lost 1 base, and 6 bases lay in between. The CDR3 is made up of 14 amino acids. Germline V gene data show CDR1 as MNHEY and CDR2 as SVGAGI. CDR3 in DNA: TGTGCCAGCAGTTACTCGGTGCGTAACTATGGCTACACCTTC. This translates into CASSYSVRNYGYTF.

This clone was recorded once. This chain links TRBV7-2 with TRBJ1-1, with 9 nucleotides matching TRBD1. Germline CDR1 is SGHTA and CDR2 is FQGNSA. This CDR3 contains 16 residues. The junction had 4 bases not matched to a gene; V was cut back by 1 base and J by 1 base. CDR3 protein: CASSLGQGGSNTEAFF. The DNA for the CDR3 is TGTGCCAGCAGCTTAGGACAGGGGGGATCGAACACTGAAGCTTTCTTT.